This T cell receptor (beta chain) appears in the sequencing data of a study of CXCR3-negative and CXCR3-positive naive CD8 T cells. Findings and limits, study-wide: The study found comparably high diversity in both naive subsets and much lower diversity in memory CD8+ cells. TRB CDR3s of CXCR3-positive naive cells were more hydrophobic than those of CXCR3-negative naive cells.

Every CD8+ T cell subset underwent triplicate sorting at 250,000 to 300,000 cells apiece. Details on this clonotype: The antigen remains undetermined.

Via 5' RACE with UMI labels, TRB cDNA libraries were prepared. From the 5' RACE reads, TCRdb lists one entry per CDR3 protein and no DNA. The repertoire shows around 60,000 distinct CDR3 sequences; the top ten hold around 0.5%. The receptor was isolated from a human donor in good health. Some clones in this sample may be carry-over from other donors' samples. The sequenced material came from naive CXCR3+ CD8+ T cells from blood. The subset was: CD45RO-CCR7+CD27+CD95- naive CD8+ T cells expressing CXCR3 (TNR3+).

CDR3 protein: CASSLDPSLPYNEQFF. The J gene is TRBJ2-1, the V gene TRBV11-2. Germline CDR1 reads SGHAT; CDR2 reads FQNNGV. The CDR3 covers 16 residues. Full variable domain (outside the CDR3, taken from reference TRBV11-2 and TRBJ2-1): EAGVAQSPRYKIIEKRQSVAFWCNPISGHATLYWYQQILGQGPKLLIQFQNNGVVDDSQLPKDRFSAERLKGVDSTLKIQPAKLEDSAVYLCASSLDPSLPYNEQFFGPGTRLTVL.